This T cell receptor (beta chain) is from a study of shared clonotypes between healthy human individuals. Between the trimmed V and J ends, which lost 6 bases and 3 bases, there was a span of 18 bases. Germline-derived CDR1 and CDR2 are SGHAT and FQNNGV. The CDR3 is 15 amino acids. Repertoires were generated with immunoSEQ multiplex PCR, while TCRdb's copy carries only in-frame clones and drops some. Of hundreds of thousands of clones in the sample, about 98% are singletons; the top ten hold 0.3%. CD8 cells regarded as naive lacked CD45RO, were positively chosen for CCR7, and omitted terminally differentiated effector memory CD45RA+ cells.

The V gene is TRBV11-2, the J gene TRBJ2-7; weak D call: TRBD2 (6 bases). Sequenced: naive CD8+ T cells sorted from blood. This TCR was recovered from a man aged 30 to 45 in good health. The CDR3 DNA is TGTGCCAGCAGTTCACTAGCCGACACCCGCTACGAGCAGTACTTC. This sequence encodes CASSSLADTRYEQYF.